The present entry profiles one T cell receptor (beta chain) with its context. Antigen specificity is unknown. Documented treatment: roughly ten-day PBMC culture with coronavirus spike peptide pools or control peptides (ViraFEST assay). Prior to the COVID-19 pandemic (2011-2018), the unexposed donor's CD4+ T cells were collected. Under the ViraFEST approach, antigen-specific T cells were expanded with peptide pools and TCRs subsequently sequenced. PBMC cultures, at roughly 2.2 million cells per well, received 9.5 to 10 IU/ml IL-2 and about 10 ug/ml peptide pools. The probes, which were SARS-CoV-2 S/N and four cold-coronavirus spikes, were applied to unexposed-donor CD4+ T cells, cells permitting. The data derive from a study of vaccination and CD4 T cells after COVID-19. Study-level information: A CEFX pool, an HIV-1 Nef pool, or no peptide went to control cultures.

The assay that was used to sequence DNA from cultured CD4+ T cells was the Oncomine TCR Beta short-read assay. The authors extracted genomic DNA from cultured CD4+ T cells. TCRdb used MiXCR to reprocess the PCR reads, holding one entry per CDR3 protein. The table shows about 6,300 distinct CDR3 sequences, with around 33% occurring only once. Trimming removed 1 base at V and 0 bases at J, with 3 bases between. The CDR3 totals 13 residues. CDR1 and CDR2 from the germline V gene are MNHEY and SMNVEV (reference sequence). The chain links TRBV27 to TRBJ2-5; no clear D gene. The clonotype was recovered from a human donor in good health. The source material was CD4+ T cells from blood, cultured in vitro. The CDR3 protein is CASSLFDQETQYF. CDR3 DNA sequence: TGTGCCAGCAGTTTATTCGACCAAGAGACCCAGTACTTC.